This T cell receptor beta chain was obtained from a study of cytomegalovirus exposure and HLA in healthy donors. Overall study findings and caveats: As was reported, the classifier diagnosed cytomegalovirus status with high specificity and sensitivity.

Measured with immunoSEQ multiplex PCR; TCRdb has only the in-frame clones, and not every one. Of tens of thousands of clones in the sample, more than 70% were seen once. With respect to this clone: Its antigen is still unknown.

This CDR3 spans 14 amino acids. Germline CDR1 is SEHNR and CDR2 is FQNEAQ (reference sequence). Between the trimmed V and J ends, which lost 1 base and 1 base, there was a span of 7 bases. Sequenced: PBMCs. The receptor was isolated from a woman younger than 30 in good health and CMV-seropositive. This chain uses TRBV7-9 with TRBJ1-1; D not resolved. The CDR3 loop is CASSLVAPNTEAFF. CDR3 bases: TGTGCCAGCAGCTTAGTGGCCCCGAACACTGAAGCTTTCTTT.